The rows below give T cell receptor beta chains drawn from one sample of a study of T-cell reconstitution after alpha-beta-depleted transplantation in children. TCRdb re-called the PCR reads with MiXCR, one entry per CDR3 protein. The sample holds some 500,000 distinct CDR3 sequences, approximately 20% seen once. Sequenced here: PBMCs from the stem cell graft donor, sampled from the stem cell graft. Receptor source: a human donor who donated a stem cell graft to a child with acute lymphoblastic leukemia. Each CDR3 is given with its conserved first and last residue. Each record gives: D gene, clone size, V gene, J gene, CDR3 DNA, CDR3 protein. The D gene is left open where the match is weak. Clone size is stated in some rows and not others, as once, few, many or a class when expanded.

>-|-|TRBV30|TRBJ1-1
TGTGCCTGGGGGTCCGTGGGCGCTTTCTTT
CAWGSVGAFF
>-|few|TRBV6-1|TRBJ2-2
TGTGCCAGCAGTCCGTTGGGGACACCGAACACCGGGGAGCTGTTTTTT
CASSPLGTPNTGELFF
>-|-|TRBV9|TRBJ2-2
TGTGCCAGCACCCAAGGGCAGGGCCTCTCAATCGGGGAGCTGTTTTTT
CASTQGQGLSIGELFF
>-|few|TRBV12-3/TRBV12-4|TRBJ2-7
TGTGCCAGCAGTCCCCGGGGGGGGACAGGGATCTACGAGCAGTACTTC
CASSPRGGTGIYEQYF
>-|-|TRBV7-8|TRBJ2-1
TGTGCCAGCAGCCCCAGGGGGGGGTCCTCCTCCTACAATGAGCAGTTCTTC
CASSPRGGSSSYNEQFF
>-|few|TRBV5-1|TRBJ1-1
TGCGCCAGCAGCCCGGGGGGGGGCCTGAACACTGAAGCTTTCTTT
CASSPGGGLNTEAFF
>-|-|TRBV7-2|TRBJ2-1
TGTGCCAGCAGCTACCCTGTGGGATTTGAGCAGTTCTTC
CASSYPVGFEQFF
>-|-|TRBV12-3/TRBV12-4|TRBJ1-6
TGTGCCAGCAGTTTCGGGGATGTTAATTCACCCCTCCACTTT
CASSFGDVNSPLHF
>TRBD1|-|TRBV6-4|TRBJ2-7
TGTGCCAGCAGTGACCCCGACAGGGCCACCTACGAGCAGTACTTC
CASSDPDRATYEQYF
>-|-|TRBV5-1|TRBJ2-2
TGCGCCAGCAGCTTGGGATCCGGCGGGAACACCGGGGAGCTGTTTTTT
CASSLGSGGNTGELFF
>-|-|TRBV20-1|TRBJ2-7
TGCAGTGCTAGAGATTTTAAGCGACAGTCCTCCTACGAGCAGTACTTC
CSARDFKRQSSYEQYF
>-|-|TRBV5-1|TRBJ2-3
TGCGCCAGCAGCTTGGGGGACGGCTACACAGATACGCAGTATTTT
CASSLGDGYTDTQYF
>-|few|TRBV24-1|TRBJ2-7
TGTGCCACCGAACTTTTTCCAGCGGGTCCATATTACGAGCAGTACTTC
CATELFPAGPYYEQYF
>-|-|TRBV3-1|TRBJ2-5
TGTGCCAGCAGCCAAGAAGATCACTGGGGGGAGACCCAGTACTTC
CASSQEDHWGETQYF
>-|few|TRBV7-6|TRBJ2-7
TGTGCCAGCAGCCCCCTACAGAACGAGCAGTACTTC
CASSPLQNEQYF
>TRBD2|-|TRBV7-9|TRBJ2-1
TGTGCCATCAGTACCGGACTAGCGGGAGGGCCCTACAATGAGCAGTTCTTC
CAISTGLAGGPYNEQFF
>-|-|TRBV5-1|TRBJ1-1
TGCGCCAGCAGCTCCCAGGGTGGAATCACTGAAGCTTTCTTT
CASSSQGGITEAFF
>-|-|TRBV7-9|TRBJ1-4
TGTGCCAGCAGTTGGTTGGGGGGGAATGAAAAACTGTTTTTT
CASSWLGGNEKLFF
>-|-|TRBV29-1|TRBJ2-5
TGCAGCGTTGTGGGGGAGCAAGAGACCCAGTACTTC
CSVVGEQETQYF
>TRBD2|-|TRBV5-1|TRBJ2-3
TGCGCCAGCAGCTTTTATGGCGTAGCGGGAGGGCCGGCAGATACGCAGTATTTT
CASSFYGVAGGPADTQYF
>TRBD2|-|TRBV7-7|TRBJ2-7
TGTGCCAGCAGCTTAACGGGCGGGAGGGCCGGTGAGCAGTACTTC
CASSLTGGRAGEQYF
>TRBD1|few|TRBV30|TRBJ1-1
TGTGCCTGGAGCCCGACAGGGCCTGAAGCTTTCTTT
CAWSPTGPEAFF
>-|-|TRBV10-3|TRBJ2-3
TGTGCCCTCAGTGGAGGCGGGAGCACAGATACGCAGTATTTT
CALSGGGSTDTQYF
>TRBD2|-|TRBV18|TRBJ2-5
TGTGCCAGCTCGGGACTAGCGGGATTCGAGACCCAGTACTTC
CASSGLAGFETQYF
>-|-|TRBV5-1|TRBJ2-3
TGCGCCAGCAGCTTCGGACCGAGCACAGATACGCAGTATTTT
CASSFGPSTDTQYF
>TRBD1|few|TRBV6-5|TRBJ1-2
TGTGCCAGCAGCTTACGACAGGGGGCTTCTGGCTACACCTTC
CASSLRQGASGYTF
>TRBD1|few|TRBV20-1|TRBJ1-2
TGCAGTGCTAGAGATCTTAATGGACAGGGGTACTATGGCTACACCTTC
CSARDLNGQGYYGYTF
>TRBD2|many|TRBV12-3/TRBV12-4|TRBJ2-3
TGTGCCAGCAGGGCTAGCGGGAGGCCGAGAGATACGCAGTATTTT
CASRASGRPRDTQYF
>TRBD2|few|TRBV5-5|TRBJ2-1
TGTGCCAGCAGCTTGTATCCGGGGGGCTCCTACAATGAGCAGTTCTTC
CASSLYPGGSYNEQFF
>TRBD1|few|TRBV7-9|TRBJ1-4
TGTGCCAGCAGCTCGGACAGGGGTTACGCTAATGAAAAACTGTTTTTT
CASSSDRGYANEKLFF
>-|few|TRBV12-3/TRBV12-4|TRBJ1-5
TGTGCCAGCATTAGGCGGTCAGGGCCCCTCTATAGCAATCAGCCCCAGCATTTT
CASIRRSGPLYSNQPQHF
>TRBD2|few|TRBV2|TRBJ2-1
TGTGCCAGCAGTGAATTGGCGGGAGGGAATCGCTACAATGAGCAGTTCTTC
CASSELAGGNRYNEQFF
>-|few|TRBV5-4|TRBJ2-5
TGTGCCAGCAGCCTAGACGTCCAAGAGACCCAGTACTTC
CASSLDVQETQYF
>TRBD2|-|TRBV7-3|TRBJ2-1
TGTGCCAGCAGCTTGGGGACGGGACTAGCGGGAGGGCCTGCGGACAATGAGCAGTTCTTC
CASSLGTGLAGGPADNEQFF
>-|-|TRBV2|TRBJ1-1
TGTGCCAGCAATAGAGGGGGGTTCGACACTGAAGCTTTCTTT
CASNRGGFDTEAFF
>-|-|TRBV2|TRBJ2-2
TGTGCCAGCAGTGAACATCTGCAGGGGCTTACCGGGGAGCTGTTTTTT
CASSEHLQGLTGELFF
>TRBD2|-|TRBV20-1|TRBJ2-1
TGCTGTGCTAGAGATGGGAAGGCTAGCGGGACGTACAATGAGCAGTTCTTC
CCARDGKASGTYNEQFF
>-|-|TRBV4-1|TRBJ1-1
TGCGCCAGCAGCCAAGAATCAGTCCCGAACACTGAAGCTTTCTTT
CASSQESVPNTEAFF
>TRBD2|-|TRBV24-1|TRBJ2-1
TGTGCCACCAGTGATTTCCCTAAAATTGGAAGCGGGAGAGTACTTTCACAGTTCTTC
CATSDFPKIGSGRVLSQFF
>TRBD2|-|TRBV12-3/TRBV12-4|TRBJ2-7
TGTGCCAGCAGTTTAGGACTAGCGCCGTACGAGCAGTACTTC
CASSLGLAPYEQYF
>-|few|TRBV25-1|TRBJ1-6
TGTGCCAGCAGTGTTGCGAATTCACCCCTCCACTTT
CASSVANSPLHF
>TRBD2|few|TRBV7-3|TRBJ2-1
TGTGCCAGCAGCTTAGGTAGCGGGGGGACTTACAATGAGCAGTTCTTC
CASSLGSGGTYNEQFF
>-|-|TRBV5-1|TRBJ2-1
TGCGCCAGCAGACCGCGGGGATCCAATGAGCAGTTCTTC
CASRPRGSNEQFF
>-|-|TRBV18|TRBJ2-2
TGTGCCAGCTCTTCGACTTGGGACGGGGAGCTGTTTTTT
CASSSTWDGELFF
>-|-|TRBV7-8|TRBJ1-5
TGTGCCAGCAGCTTTTCGGGGTCTCAGCCCCAGCATTTT
CASSFSGSQPQHF
>-|-|TRBV19|TRBJ1-5
TGTGCCAGTAGTCACCTACAGGGCAGGGGCAATCAGCCCCAGCATTTT
CASSHLQGRGNQPQHF
>TRBD2|few|TRBV20-1|TRBJ2-1
TGCAGTGCTAGAGATTGGAGACTAGCGGGAGAGGTTTACAATGAGCAGTTCTTC
CSARDWRLAGEVYNEQFF
>TRBD2|few|TRBV12-3/TRBV12-4|TRBJ2-5
TGTGCCAGCAGTTTACTAGCGGGAGCAGGGGAGACCCAGTACTTC
CASSLLAGAGETQYF
>-|-|TRBV29-1|TRBJ2-5
TGCAGCGTTGAAGCAAGGGGAAAGCGTCAAGAGACCCAGTACTTC
CSVEARGKRQETQYF
>TRBD1|-|TRBV19|TRBJ2-7
TGTGCCAGTAGTATAGACCTCGGACAGGGGAGAAGCTACGAGCAGTACTTC
CASSIDLGQGRSYEQYF
>-|few|TRBV13|TRBJ1-1
TGTGCCAGCAGCCCCCAGGGGAGGGTGACTGAAGCTTTCTTT
CASSPQGRVTEAFF
>-|-|TRBV12-3/TRBV12-4|TRBJ1-1
TGTGCCAGCAGGGCCTGGGGTGAAGCTTTCTTT
CASRAWGEAFF
>-|-|TRBV5-1|TRBJ2-5
TGCGCCAGCAGCCCGAGGAGGGGGACCTGGGAGACCCAGTACTTC
CASSPRRGTWETQYF
>-|few|TRBV25-1|TRBJ2-5
TGTGCCAGCAGTGACCCGGGAAGGAGGGAGACCCAGTACTTC
CASSDPGRRETQYF